The rows below give T cell receptor beta chains drawn from one sample of a study of OX40 agonist ivuxolimab in advanced cancers. Libraries were prepared by immunoSEQ multiplex PCR; TCRdb keeps only in-frame clonotypes and omits some of them. The sample has 55,000 to 75,000 clones; about four fifths are singletons. Sequencing used CD4+ or CD8+ T cells sorted from blood, obtained in a trial of the OX40 agonist ivuxolimab. These receptors were taken from an adult with an advanced solid tumor such as melanoma, head and neck, liver or kidney cancer. Each CDR3 is given with its conserved first and last residue. Fields, in order: V gene, clone size, J gene, D gene, CDR3 DNA, CDR3 protein. D genes are given only for firm matches. Rows may omit the clone size; those that give it use once, few, many or a size class.

>TRBV7-6|few|TRBJ1-4|-
TGTGCCAGCAGCTTAGAAGCAGCCAAGGGCGAAAAACTGTTTTTT
CASSLEAAKGEKLFF
>TRBV6-5|few|TRBJ1-5|-
TGTGCCAGCAGTTACGTCTTCGATCAGCCCCAGCATTTT
CASSYVFDQPQHF
>TRBV11-3|few|TRBJ1-2|TRBD1
TGTGCCAGCAGCTCCATTGGACAGGGAAAGGACTATGGCTACACCTTC
CASSSIGQGKDYGYTF
>TRBV5-4|-|TRBJ2-2|-
TGTGCCAGCAGCCAAACGAACACCGGGGAGCTGTTTTTT
CASSQTNTGELFF
>TRBV4-1|-|TRBJ1-1|TRBD1
TGCGCCAGCAGCCAAGCTGACAGGGAGAACACTGAAGCTTTCTTT
CASSQADRENTEAFF
>TRBV9|-|TRBJ1-1|TRBD1
TGTGCCAGCAGCTTCGGACAGGGGAACACTGAAGCTTTCTTT
CASSFGQGNTEAFF
>TRBV2|few|TRBJ1-1|-
TGTGCCAGCAGTGGACAAGGGAACACTGAAGCTTTCTTT
CASSGQGNTEAFF
>TRBV18|-|TRBJ2-7|-
TGTGCCAGCTCACTCGGGGCCTCCTACGAGCAGTACTTC
CASSLGASYEQYF
>TRBV9|-|TRBJ2-5|TRBD2
TGTGCCAGCAGCGAGGGGACCGGGACTAGCGGCCAAGAGACCCAGTACTTC
CASSEGTGTSGQETQYF
>TRBV30|-|TRBJ2-1|TRBD2
TGTGCCTGGAGTGGGACTAGCGGGGGTAATGAGCAGTTCTTC
CAWSGTSGGNEQFF
>TRBV9|-|TRBJ2-2|-
TGTGCCAGCAGCGTAAAACGGACAGAGGGGAACACCGGGGAGCTGTTTTTT
CASSVKRTEGNTGELFF
>TRBV2|-|TRBJ2-7|TRBD1
TGTGCCAGCAGTGACGGGACAGGGGTGGGCGAGCAGTACTTC
CASSDGTGVGEQYF
>TRBV19|-|TRBJ1-2|-
TGTGCCAGTAGTATAGGGGGACCCGTCAACTATGGCTACACCTTC
CASSIGGPVNYGYTF
>TRBV18|few|TRBJ1-1|-
TGTGCCAGCTCGACCGGTCGGGGGAACACTGAAGCTTTCTTT
CASSTGRGNTEAFF
>TRBV30|few|TRBJ1-1|TRBD1
TGTGCCTGGAGGGGTGGACAGGCGAGCACTGAAGCTTTCTTT
CAWRGGQASTEAFF
>TRBV7-9|-|TRBJ2-1|-
TGTGCCAGCAGGTACAATGAGCAGTTCTTC
CASRYNEQFF
>TRBV6-6|few|TRBJ2-7|TRBD1
TGTGCCAGCAGTTTCGGGACAGGGCCGATCGAGCAGTACTTC
CASSFGTGPIEQYF
>TRBV7-8|-|TRBJ1-5|-
TGTGCCAGCAGCTTATCAGGGCCATCGGATCAGCCCCAGCATTTT
CASSLSGPSDQPQHF
>TRBV7-3|-|TRBJ2-1|TRBD2
TGTGCCAGCAGCATTAGCGGGAGGGCCGGCGGGAATGAGCAGTTCTTC
CASSISGRAGGNEQFF
>TRBV29-1|-|TRBJ2-5|-
TGCAGCGTTGAAGATCAGGGGTTAGGGGAGACCCAGTACTTC
CSVEDQGLGETQYF
>TRBV4-1|-|TRBJ2-5|TRBD2
TGCGCCAGCAGCCAAGAACTAGGGAGGGAACGAGCTCAAGAGACCCAGTACTTC
CASSQELGRERAQETQYF
>TRBV28|-|TRBJ2-7|-
TGTGCCAGCAGTTTATGGGCGGCGGCCTACGAGCAGTACTTC
CASSLWAAAYEQYF
>TRBV19|-|TRBJ2-1|-
TGTGCCAGTAGGTCGGTGGGGTCCTACAATGAGCAGTTCTTC
CASRSVGSYNEQFF
>TRBV18|-|TRBJ2-7|-
TGTGCCAGCTCAGAACAGGGATACGAGCAGTACTTC
CASSEQGYEQYF
>TRBV19|-|TRBJ1-1|-
TGTGCCAGCGGGCCTGAAGCTTTCTTT
CASGPEAFF
>TRBV27|-|TRBJ1-1|-
TGTGCCAGCAGTTTACTGGACGGCACTGAAGCTTTCTTT
CASSLLDGTEAFF
>TRBV5-1|-|TRBJ2-7|-
TGCGCCAGCAGCCGTGGGGAAAATAGGTACGAGCAGTACTTC
CASSRGENRYEQYF
>TRBV5-1|-|TRBJ1-4|-
TGCGCCAGCAGCTCAATGAGCCGTGAAAAACTGTTTTTT
CASSSMSREKLFF
>TRBV5-1|-|TRBJ1-2|TRBD1
TGCGCCAGCAGCTGGGGGGACAGGGGCCGCGTCGATGGCTACACCTTC
CASSWGDRGRVDGYTF
>TRBV5-1|-|TRBJ1-1|-
TGCGCCAGCAGCTTGGAATCGTGGAACACTGAAGCTTTCTTT
CASSLESWNTEAFF
>TRBV5-8|-|TRBJ2-1|TRBD1
TGTGCCAGCAGCTATCCCCCCGGGACAGGGGGCCTCAGGGGGCAGTTCTTC
CASSYPPGTGGLRGQFF
>TRBV7-9|-|TRBJ2-1|-
TGTGCCAGCAGCTTAGTTGTGGGCGGGCAGTTCTTC
CASSLVVGGQFF
>TRBV11-2|-|TRBJ1-4|TRBD1
TGTGCCAGCAGCTCAACAGGGGCTGGAGAAAAACTGTTTTTT
CASSSTGAGEKLFF
>TRBV30|-|TRBJ2-3|-
TGTGCCTGGGGTACAGATACGCAGTATTTT
CAWGTDTQYF
>TRBV4-1|-|TRBJ1-1|TRBD1
TGCGCCAGCAGCCAAGGAGGGGGCAAAGCGGACCTGAACACTGAAGCTTTCTTT
CASSQGGGKADLNTEAFF
>TRBV27|-|TRBJ2-7|-
TGTGCCAGCAGTTTTGGGGGGGCAGGGGATAACGAGCAGTACTTC
CASSFGGAGDNEQYF
>TRBV4-1|-|TRBJ1-2|TRBD1
TGCGCCAGCAGCCAACTGACAGGGGCCGGCGATGGCTACACCTTC
CASSQLTGAGDGYTF
>TRBV4-1|-|TRBJ1-2|-
TGCGCCAGCAGCCAAGATCTGAGGGGCCTCTATGGCTACACCTTC
CASSQDLRGLYGYTF
>TRBV10-1|-|TRBJ2-1|TRBD1
TGCGCCAGCAGTGAGTCCGGACAGGTCCTCAATGAGCAGTTCTTC
CASSESGQVLNEQFF
>TRBV7-9|-|TRBJ2-7|TRBD1
TGTGCCAGCAGCAGGACAGGGGACGAGCAGTACTTC
CASSRTGDEQYF
>TRBV6-5|-|TRBJ2-1|-
TGTGCCAGCAGCACCTCAGGGGTCGGCTACAATGAGCAGTTCTTC
CASSTSGVGYNEQFF